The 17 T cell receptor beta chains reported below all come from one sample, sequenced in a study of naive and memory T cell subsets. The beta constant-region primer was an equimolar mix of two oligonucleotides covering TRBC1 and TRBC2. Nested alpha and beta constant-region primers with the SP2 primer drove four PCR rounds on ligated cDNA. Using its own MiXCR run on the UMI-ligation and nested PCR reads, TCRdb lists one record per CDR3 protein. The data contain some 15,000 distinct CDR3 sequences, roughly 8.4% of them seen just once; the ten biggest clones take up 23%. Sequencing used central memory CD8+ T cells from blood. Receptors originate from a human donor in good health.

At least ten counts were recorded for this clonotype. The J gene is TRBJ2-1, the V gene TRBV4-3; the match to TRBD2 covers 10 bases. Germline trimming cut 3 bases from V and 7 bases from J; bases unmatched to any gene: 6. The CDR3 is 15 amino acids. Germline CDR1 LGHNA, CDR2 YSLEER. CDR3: CASSQLAGEVNEQFF. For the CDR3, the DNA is TGCGCCAGCAGCCAGCTAGCGGGAGAGGTAAATGAGCAGTTCTTC.

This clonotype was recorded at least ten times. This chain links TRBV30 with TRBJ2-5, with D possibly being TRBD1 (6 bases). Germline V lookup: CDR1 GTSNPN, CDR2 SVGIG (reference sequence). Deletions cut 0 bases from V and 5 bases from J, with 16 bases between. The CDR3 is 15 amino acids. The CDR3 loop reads CAWSVGQGMGETQYF. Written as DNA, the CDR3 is TGTGCCTGGAGTGTTGGTCAGGGGATGGGGGAGACCCAGTACTTC.

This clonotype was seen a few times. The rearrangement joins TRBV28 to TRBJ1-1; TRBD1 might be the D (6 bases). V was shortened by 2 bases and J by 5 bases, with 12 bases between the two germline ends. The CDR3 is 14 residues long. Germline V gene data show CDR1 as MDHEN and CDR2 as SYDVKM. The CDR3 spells CASSLVSRGTEAFF. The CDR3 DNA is TGTGCCAGCAGTTTAGTATCCAGGGGAACTGAAGCTTTCTTT.

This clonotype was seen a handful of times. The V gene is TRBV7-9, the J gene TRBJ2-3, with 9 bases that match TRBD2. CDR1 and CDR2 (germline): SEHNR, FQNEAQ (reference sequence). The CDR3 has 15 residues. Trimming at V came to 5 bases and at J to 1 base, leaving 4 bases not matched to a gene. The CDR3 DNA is TGTGCCAGCAGCCCGACTAGCGGACGCACAGATACGCAGTATTTT. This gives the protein CASSPTSGRTDTQYF.

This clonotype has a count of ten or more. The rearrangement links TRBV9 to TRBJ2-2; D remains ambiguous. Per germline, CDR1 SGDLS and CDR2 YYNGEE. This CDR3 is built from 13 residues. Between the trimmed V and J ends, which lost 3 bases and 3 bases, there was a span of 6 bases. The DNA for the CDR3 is TGTGCCAGCAGCGCCCGTCACACCGGGGAGCTGTTTTTT. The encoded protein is CASSARHTGELFF. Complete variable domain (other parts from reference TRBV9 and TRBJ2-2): DSGVTQTPKHLITATGQRVTLRCSPRSGDLSVYWYQQSLDQGLQFLIQYYNGEERAKGNILERFSAQQFPDLHSELNLSSLELGDSALYFCASSARHTGELFFGEGSRLTVL.

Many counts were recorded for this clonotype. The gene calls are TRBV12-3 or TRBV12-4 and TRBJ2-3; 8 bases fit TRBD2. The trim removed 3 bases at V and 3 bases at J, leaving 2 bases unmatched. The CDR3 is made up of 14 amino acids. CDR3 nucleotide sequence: TGTGCCAGCAGTTTTCTAGCGGGTACAGATACGCAGTATTTT. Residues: CASSFLAGTDTQYF.

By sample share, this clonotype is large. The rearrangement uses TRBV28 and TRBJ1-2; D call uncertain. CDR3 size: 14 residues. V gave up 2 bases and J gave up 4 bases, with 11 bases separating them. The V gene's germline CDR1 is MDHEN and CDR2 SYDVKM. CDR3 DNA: TGTGCCAGCAGTTTAATAGGGAATGGCTATGGCTACACCTTC. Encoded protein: CASSLIGNGYGYTF.

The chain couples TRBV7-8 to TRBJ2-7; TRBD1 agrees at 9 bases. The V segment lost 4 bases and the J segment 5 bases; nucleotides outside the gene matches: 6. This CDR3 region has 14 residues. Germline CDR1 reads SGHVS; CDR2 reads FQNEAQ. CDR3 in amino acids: CASSYMTGGHEQYF. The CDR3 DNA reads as TGTGCCAGCAGCTACATGACAGGGGGACACGAGCAGTACTTC.

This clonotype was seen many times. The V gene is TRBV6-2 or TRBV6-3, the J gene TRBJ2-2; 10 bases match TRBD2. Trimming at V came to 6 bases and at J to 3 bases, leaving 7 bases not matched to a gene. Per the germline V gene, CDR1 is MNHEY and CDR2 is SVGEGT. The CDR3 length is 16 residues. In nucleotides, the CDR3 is TGTGCCAGCAGCTCTGGACTAGCGGACCACACCGGGGAGCTGTTTTTT. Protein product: CASSSGLADHTGELFF.

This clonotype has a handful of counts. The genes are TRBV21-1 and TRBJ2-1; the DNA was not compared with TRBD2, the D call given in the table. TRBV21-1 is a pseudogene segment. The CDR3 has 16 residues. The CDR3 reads CASSKAKGLDLNEQFF. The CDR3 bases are TGTGCCAGCAGCAAAGCAAAAGGACTGGATTTAAATGAGCAGTTCTTC.

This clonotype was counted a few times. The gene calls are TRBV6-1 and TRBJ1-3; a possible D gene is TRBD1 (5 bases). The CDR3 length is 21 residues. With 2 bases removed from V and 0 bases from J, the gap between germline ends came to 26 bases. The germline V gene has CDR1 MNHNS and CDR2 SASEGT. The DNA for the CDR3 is TGTGCCAGCAGTGAATGGGGGGGAACATTCCGAAATGCTCACTCTGGAAACACCATATATTTT. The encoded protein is CASSEWGGTFRNAHSGNTIYF.

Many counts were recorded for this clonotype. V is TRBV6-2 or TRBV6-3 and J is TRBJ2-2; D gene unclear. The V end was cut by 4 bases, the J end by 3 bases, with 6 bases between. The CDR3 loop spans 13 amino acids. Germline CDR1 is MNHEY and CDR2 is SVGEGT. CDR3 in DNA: TGTGCCAGCAGTTCGACCGACACCGGGGAGCTGTTTTTT. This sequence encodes CASSSTDTGELFF.

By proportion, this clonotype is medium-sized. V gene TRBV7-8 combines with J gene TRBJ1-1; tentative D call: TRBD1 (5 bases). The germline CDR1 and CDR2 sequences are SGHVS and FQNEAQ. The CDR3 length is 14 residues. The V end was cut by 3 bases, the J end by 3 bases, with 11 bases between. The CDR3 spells CASSLGTTYTEAFF. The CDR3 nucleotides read TGTGCCAGCAGCTTGGGGACGACCTACACTGAAGCTTTCTTT.

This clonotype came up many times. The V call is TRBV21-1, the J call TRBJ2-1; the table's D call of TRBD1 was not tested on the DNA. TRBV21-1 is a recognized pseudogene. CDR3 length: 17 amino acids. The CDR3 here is CASRNRDGRTCGNEQFF. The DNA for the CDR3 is TGTGCCAGCAGGAACAGGGACGGGCGGACTTGTGGCAATGAGCAGTTCTTC.

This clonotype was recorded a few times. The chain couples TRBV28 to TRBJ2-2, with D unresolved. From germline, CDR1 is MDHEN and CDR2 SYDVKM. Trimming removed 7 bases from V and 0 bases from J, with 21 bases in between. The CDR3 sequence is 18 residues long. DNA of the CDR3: TGTGCCAGCACTATGGGTCCACCCGGGCTTTCGAACACCGGGGAGCTGTTTTTT. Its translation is CASTMGPPGLSNTGELFF.

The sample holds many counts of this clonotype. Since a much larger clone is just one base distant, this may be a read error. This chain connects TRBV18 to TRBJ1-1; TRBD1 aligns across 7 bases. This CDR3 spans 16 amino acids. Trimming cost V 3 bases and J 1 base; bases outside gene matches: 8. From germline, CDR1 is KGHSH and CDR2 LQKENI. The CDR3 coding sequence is TGTGCCAGCTCACCCGACCACAGGGACAGGAACACTGAAGCTTTCTTT. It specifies CASSPDHRDRNTEAFF.

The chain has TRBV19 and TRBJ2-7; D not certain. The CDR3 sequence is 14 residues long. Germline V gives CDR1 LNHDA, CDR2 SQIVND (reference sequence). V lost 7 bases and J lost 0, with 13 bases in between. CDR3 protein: CASTPGSLSYEQYF. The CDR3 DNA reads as TGTGCCAGTACCCCAGGCTCACTCTCCTACGAGCAGTACTTC.